These 3 T cell receptor beta chains came from one sample sequenced in a study of T cells after posttransplantation cyclophosphamide. TCRdb's table, derived via immunoSEQ multiplex PCR, lists solely in-frame clones and lacks some. This sample has tens of thousands of clones, with about 90% found just once. Sequenced input: PBMCs. The receptor source for this set is a woman in her 40s with a blood cancer, CMV-positive, and with a related stem cell donor.

This rearrangement joins TRBV4-2 to TRBJ1-1; a weak D match, TRBD1 (6 bases). The CDR3 extends over 16 amino acids. Trimming took off 0 bases at V and 7 bases at J, with 18 bases between the two ends. CDR1 is LGHNA, CDR2 YNFKEQ, per germline. Written as DNA, the CDR3 is TGTGCCAGCAGCCAAGATCGTGGTGCGGGGGCGAGTGAAGCTTTCTTT. Residues: CASSQDRGAGASEAFF.

The V gene is TRBV11-3, the J gene TRBJ2-1; 12 bases agree with TRBD1. The CDR3 has 17 residues. The V gene end was trimmed by 2 bases and the J gene end by 8 bases; junction bases not matched to a gene: 10. The germline gives CDR1 SGHNT, CDR2 YENEEA. The CDR3 here is CASSLTSGTGGLDEQFF. CDR3 nucleotide sequence: TGTGCCAGCAGCTTAACCTCAGGGACAGGGGGCCTCGATGAGCAGTTCTTC.

This clone has a single count. The chain combines TRBV27 with TRBJ2-7; no definite D call. V was shortened by 5 bases and J by 0 bases, with 11 bases between the two germline ends. CDR1 and CDR2 from the germline V gene are MNHEY and SMNVEV (reference sequence). This CDR3 is built from 14 residues. This CDR3 is CASSLQADSYEQYF. The CDR3 DNA is TGTGCCAGCAGTCTCCAGGCTGACTCCTACGAGCAGTACTTC.